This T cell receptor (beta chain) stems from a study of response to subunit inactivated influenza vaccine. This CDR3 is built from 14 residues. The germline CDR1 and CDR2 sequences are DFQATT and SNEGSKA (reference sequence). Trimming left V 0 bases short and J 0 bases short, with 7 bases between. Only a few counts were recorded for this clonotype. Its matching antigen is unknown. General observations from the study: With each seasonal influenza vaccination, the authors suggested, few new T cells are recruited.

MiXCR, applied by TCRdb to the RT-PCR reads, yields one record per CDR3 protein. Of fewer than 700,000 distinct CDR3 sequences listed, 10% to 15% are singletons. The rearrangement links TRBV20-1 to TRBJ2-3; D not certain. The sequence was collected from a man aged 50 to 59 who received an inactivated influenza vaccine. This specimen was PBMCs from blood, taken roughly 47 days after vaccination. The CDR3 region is CSAREPESTDTQYF. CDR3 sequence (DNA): TGCAGTGCTAGAGAGCCAGAAAGCACAGATACGCAGTATTTT.